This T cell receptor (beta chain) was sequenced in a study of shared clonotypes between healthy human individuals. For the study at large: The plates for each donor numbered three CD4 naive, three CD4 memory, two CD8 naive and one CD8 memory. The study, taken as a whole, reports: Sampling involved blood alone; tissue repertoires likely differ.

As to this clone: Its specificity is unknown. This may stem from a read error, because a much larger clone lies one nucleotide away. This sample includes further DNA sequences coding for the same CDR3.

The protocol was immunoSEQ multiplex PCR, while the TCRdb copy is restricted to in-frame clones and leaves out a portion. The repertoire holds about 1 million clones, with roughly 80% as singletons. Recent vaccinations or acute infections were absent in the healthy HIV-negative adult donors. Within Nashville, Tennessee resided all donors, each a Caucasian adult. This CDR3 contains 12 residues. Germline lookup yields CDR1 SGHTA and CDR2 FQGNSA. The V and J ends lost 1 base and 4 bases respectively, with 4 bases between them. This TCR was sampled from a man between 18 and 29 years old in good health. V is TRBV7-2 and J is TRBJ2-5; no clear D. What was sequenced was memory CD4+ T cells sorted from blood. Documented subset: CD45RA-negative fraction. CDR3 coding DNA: TGTGCCAGCAGCTTAGATCGAGAGACCCAGTACTTC. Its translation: CASSLDRETQYF.